Reported below is one TCR beta chain. What it binds is not known. These data belong to a study of cytotoxic CD8 clonotypes in ibrutinib-treated CLL. Study overall: The subjects consisted of some 12 relapsed/refractory and around 15 treatment-naive individuals, with around 17 IGHV unmutated. Sequenced samples delivered averages of 255,043 productive templates and 87,000 or so productive rearrangements.

The study, taken as a whole, reports: Upon ibrutinib response clonality rose, and upon progression it fell back toward baseline. Among the clonotypes, public ones were uncommon and contracted or held stable on treatment.

Data came from immunoSEQ multiplex PCR; TCRdb stores just in-frame clones and leaves some out. The sample includes about 50,000 clones, 45% to 55% of them seen just once. From germline, CDR1 is SEHNR and CDR2 FQNEAQ (reference sequence). J was trimmed by 3 bases and V by 5 bases; bases with no gene match: 4. The CDR3 sequence is 13 residues long. The chain employs TRBV7-9 and TRBJ2-7; the match to TRBD1 covers 7 bases. This specimen was PBMCs, taken after 12 months of ibrutinib treatment. This clonotype originated in a human donor with chronic lymphocytic leukemia. In nucleotides, the CDR3 is TGTGCCAGCAGCCCAACAGGGGTCTACGAGCAGTACTTC. Protein sequence: CASSPTGVYEQYF.